These T cell receptor beta chains were read from a single sample in a study of vaccination and CD4 T cells after COVID-19. Their specific antigens are unknown. TCRdb re-analysed the PCR reads in MiXCR, keeping a single row per CDR3 protein. Seen here are tens of thousands of distinct CDR3 sequences, approximately 32% observed once, and the top ten hold 9.5% to 12%. Sample: CD4+ T cells from blood, cultured in vitro, taken about 7 months after SARS-CoV-2 vaccination. These receptors were collected from a human donor who had recovered from COVID-19. Each CDR3 is given with its conserved first and last residue. D genes are given only for firm matches. A clone size is listed for some rows: how often the clone was seen (once, few, many), or a class if it is expanded.

D,J,V,size,length,CDR3,DNA
NA,TRBJ2-7,TRBV20-1,NA,11,CSASIDYEQYF,TGCAGTGCTAGCATCGATTACGAGCAGTACTTC
NA,TRBJ2-3,TRBV9,NA,13,CASSVAPTDTQYF,TGTGCCAGCAGCGTAGCTCCTACAGATACGCAGTATTTT
TRBD1,TRBJ2-3,TRBV7-8,NA,13,CASSRTGSDTQYF,TGTGCCAGCAGCAGGACAGGTTCAGATACGCAGTATTTT
NA,TRBJ2-7,TRBV5-8,NA,16,CASSSGYWTGSYEQYF,TGTGCCAGCAGCTCGGGGTATTGGACGGGCTCCTACGAGCAGTACTTC
NA,TRBJ2-5,TRBV5-8,few,15,CASSLLGRRSETQYF,TGTGCCAGCAGCTTGTTAGGCAGGAGGTCAGAGACCCAGTACTTC
NA,TRBJ1-6,TRBV7-3,NA,15,CASSPMGGLGSPLHF,TGTGCCAGCAGCCCTATGGGGGGCCTAGGTTCACCCCTCCACTTT
NA,TRBJ2-5,TRBV20-1,few,15,CSARSVTGGQETQYF,TGCAGTGCTAGATCCGTGACAGGAGGCCAAGAGACCCAGTACTTC
NA,TRBJ2-7,TRBV6-1,NA,15,CASSEWGLSSYEQYF,TGTGCCAGCAGTGAATGGGGACTTAGCTCCTACGAGCAGTACTTC
TRBD1,TRBJ1-2,TRBV6-1,NA,15,CASSGPGQGNYGYTF,TGTGCCAGCAGTGGACCGGGACAGGGGAACTATGGCTACACCTTC
NA,TRBJ2-7,TRBV7-2,NA,15,CASSLQGPDSYEQYF,TGTGCCAGCAGCTTACAGGGACCCGACTCCTACGAGCAGTACTTC
TRBD2,TRBJ2-3,TRBV11-2,NA,16,CASSSLAGHTTDTQYF,TGTGCCAGCAGCTCCTTAGCGGGGCACACCACAGATACGCAGTATTTT
TRBD2,TRBJ2-7,TRBV6-1,few,13,CASSSGRAGEQYF,TGTGCCAGTTCTAGCGGGAGGGCCGGGGAGCAGTACTTC
NA,TRBJ2-7,TRBV7-7,NA,13,CASSAWTGREQYF,TGTGCTAGCAGCGCCTGGACGGGGCGGGAGCAGTACTTC